The 32 T cell receptor beta chains given below trace back to one sample, sequenced in a study of T-cell reconstitution after alpha-beta-depleted transplantation in children. The TCRbeta library was prepared with unique molecular identifiers. MiXCR, applied by TCRdb to the PCR reads, yields one record per CDR3 protein. This sample has about 540,000 distinct CDR3 sequences, with around 18% found just once. Specimen: PBMCs from the stem cell graft donor, collected from the stem cell graft. Receptors were obtained from a human donor who donated a stem cell graft to a child with acute lymphoblastic leukemia.

Points on this clonotype: One end of the junction does not line up with germline, which may come from a read error. The V and J genes are TRBV5-1 and TRBJ2-7; TRBD2 aligns across 10 bases. The germline V gene encodes CDR1 SGHRS and CDR2 YFSETQ. The CDR3 contains 15 residues. CDR3 bases: TGCGCCAGCAGCTCTGGACTAGCGGCTCCCTACGACCAGTACTTC. Translating it yields CASSSGLAAPYDQYF.

This clonotype turned up a few times. The chain links TRBV7-9 to TRBJ2-7; 9 nucleotides align to TRBD1. Germline V gene lookup returns CDR1 SEHNR and CDR2 FQNEAQ (reference sequence). CDR3 size: 12 residues. With V trimmed by 10 bases and J by 3 bases, 4 bases remained unmatched. The CDR3 DNA reads as TGTGCCATCCAGACAGGGGGCTACGAGCAGTACTTC. This gives the protein CAIQTGGYEQYF.

The chain is built from TRBV5-1 and TRBJ2-7, with D perhaps given as TRBD1 or TRBD2 (5 bases each). V was shortened by 0 bases and J by 7 bases, with 14 bases between the two germline ends. CDR1 and CDR2 (germline): SGHRS, YFSETQ. The CDR3 has 14 amino acids. Here the CDR3 DNA reads TGCGCCAGCAGCTTGGTAGGGACGCAGACTGAGCAGTACTTC. Amino acids: CASSLVGTQTEQYF. Full variable domain (outside the CDR3, taken from reference TRBV5-1 and TRBJ2-7): KAGVTQTPRYLIKTRGQQVTLSCSPISGHRSVSWYQQTPGQGLQFLFEYFSETQRNKGNFPGRFSGRQFSNSRSEMNVSTLELGDSALYLCASSLVGTQTEQYFGPGTRLTVT.

The sample holds a few counts of this clonotype. The chain couples TRBV9 to TRBJ2-1; D perhaps matches TRBD2 (5 bases). CDR3 length: 16 residues. V dropped 3 bases and J dropped 5 bases, with 18 bases sitting between them. Looked up from germline, CDR1 is SGDLS and CDR2 is YYNGEE. CDR3 bases: TGTGCCAGCAGCGGGAGTTGGCGGGTATGGGACAATGAGCAGTTCTTC. It codes for CASSGSWRVWDNEQFF.

This clonotype has just a few counts. J is TRBJ1-2 and V is TRBV12-3 or TRBV12-4; 9 nucleotides align to TRBD1. CDR3 length equals 15 residues. V lost 5 bases to trimming and J lost 6 bases; unmatched junction nucleotides: 10. CDR3 in DNA: TGTGCCAGCAGTCATACAGGGGGCGCGGGGAATGGCTACACCTTC. Translating gives CASSHTGGAGNGYTF.

This clonotype was seen a few times. The CDR3 reads CASSPGAVEQYF. The CDR3 nucleotides are TGTGCCAGCTCACCGGGGGCCGTGGAGCAGTACTTC. The chain couples TRBV18 to TRBJ2-7; a possible D gene is TRBD1 (6 bases). Per germline, CDR1 KGHSH and CDR2 LQKENI. V was trimmed by 3 bases and J by 7 bases, leaving 10 bases between them. This CDR3 has 12 amino acids.

This clonotype occurred a few times. The chain combines TRBV5-8 with TRBJ2-2; D is perhaps TRBD2 (6 bases). CDR1 is SGHTS and CDR2 is YDEGEE in the germline V gene. This CDR3 is built from 14 residues. V gave up 3 bases and J gave up 9 bases, with 15 bases separating them. CDR3: CASSWDWQYRELFF. The CDR3 region has the DNA TGTGCCAGCAGCTGGGACTGGCAATATCGGGAGCTGTTTTTT.

Many counts were recorded for this clonotype. The rearrangement uses TRBV3-1 and TRBJ2-7; 10 bases are shared with TRBD2. This CDR3 comprises 14 residues. CDR1 LGHDT and CDR2 YNNKEL come from the germline V gene (reference sequence). Losses at the gene ends were 4 bases for V and 4 bases for J; bases not matched to a gene: 4. CDR3 nucleotide sequence: TGTGCCAGCAGCCGAGCGGGAGGGACTTACGAGCAGTACTTC. It is translated as CASSRAGGTYEQYF.

The sample holds one count of this clonotype. Here the CDR3 reads CSAPTGTGAGHEQYF. CDR3 sequence (DNA): TGCAGTGCCCCTACAGGGACGGGAGCAGGGCACGAGCAGTACTTC. The chain recombines TRBV20-1 with TRBJ2-7; D is possibly TRBD1 or TRBD2 (6 bases each). The CDR3 is made up of 15 amino acids. V lost 6 bases, J lost 5 bases, and 23 bases lay in between. The germline V gene has CDR1 DFQATT and CDR2 SNEGSKA (reference sequence).

This clonotype has just a few counts. The chain carries TRBV9 and TRBJ1-1; D possibly corresponds to TRBD1 (5 bases). This CDR3 has 13 residues. V was clipped by 4 bases and J by 6 bases, with 13 bases between them. The germline V gene encodes CDR1 SGDLS and CDR2 YYNGEE. This CDR3 reads CASSLSGGSEAFF. The CDR3 DNA follows: TGTGCCAGCAGCCTCAGTGGGGGATCTGAAGCTTTCTTT.

The chain carries TRBV20-1 and TRBJ1-1; 8 bases agree with TRBD1. The V gene end was trimmed by 1 base and the J gene end by 5 bases; junction bases not matched to a gene: 12. This CDR3 has 16 residues. Germline V gene data show CDR1 as DFQATT and CDR2 as SNEGSKA (reference sequence). The CDR3 protein is CSARANPGGWVTEAFF. Here the CDR3 DNA reads TGCAGTGCTAGAGCCAACCCAGGGGGCTGGGTTACTGAAGCTTTCTTT.

This clonotype was picked up a small number of times. The chain employs TRBV19 and TRBJ2-1, with TRBD2 identical over 12 bases. V was clipped by 1 base and J by 2 bases; unmatched bases: 12. The CDR3 is 20 amino acids. Germline values: CDR1 LNHDA, CDR2 SQIVND (reference sequence). CDR3 amino acids: CASSIVGLAGGSLTYNEQFF. CDR3 in DNA: TGTGCCAGTAGTATAGTAGGCCTAGCGGGAGGGAGCCTGACCTACAATGAGCAGTTCTTC.

The V and J genes are TRBV25-1 and TRBJ2-7; weak D call: TRBD1 (6 bases). Trimming cost V 6 bases and J 0 bases, with 15 bases left between them. Germline V gives CDR1 MGHDK, CDR2 SYGVNS. The CDR3 covers 15 residues. The CDR3 loop reads CASSDRDTYSYEQYF. Written as DNA, the CDR3 is TGTGCCAGCAGCGACCGGGACACCTACTCCTACGAGCAGTACTTC.

The V and J genes are TRBV7-9 and TRBJ2-3; the D is unclear. Trimming removed 0 bases from V and 14 bases from J, with 15 bases in between. In germline, CDR1 is SEHNR, CDR2 FQNEAQ (reference sequence). The CDR3 has 13 residues. The CDR3 sequence is CASSLAQMLEPYF. The CDR3 DNA reads TGTGCCAGCAGCTTAGCGCAAATGTTGGAACCGTATTTT.

This rearrangement joins TRBV20-1 to TRBJ2-7, with a possible D match to TRBD1 (6 bases). The CDR3 has 13 residues. Germline V CDR1 and CDR2: DFQATT, SNEGSKA (reference sequence). V was cut by 4 bases and J by 0 bases, with 10 bases left in between. The CDR3 protein is CSAIGTHSYEQYF. The CDR3 DNA reads as TGCAGTGCTATTGGGACACACTCCTACGAGCAGTACTTC.

This clonotype turned up a few times. The gene calls are TRBV5-1 and TRBJ1-1; tentative D call: TRBD1 (5 bases). The V end lost 0 bases, the J end lost 3 bases, and 12 bases lay between the germline ends. Germline CDR1 is SGHRS and CDR2 is YFSETQ. The CDR3 length is 15 residues. The CDR3 sequence is CASSLVGQGDTEAFF. The CDR3 coding sequence is TGCGCCAGCAGCTTGGTTGGTCAGGGAGACACTGAAGCTTTCTTT.

The chain joins TRBV12-5 to TRBJ2-3; no definite D call. V was pared by 1 base and J by 1 base, with 3 bases between. This CDR3 is 13 amino acids long. CDR1 LGHNT and CDR2 FRNRAP come from the germline V gene. As DNA, the CDR3 is TGTGCTAGTGGTTTGGGGGGCACAGATACGCAGTATTTT. It codes for CASGLGGTDTQYF.

This rearrangement joins TRBV27 to TRBJ2-3, with D unclear. Trimming pared 6 bases from V and 0 bases from J, leaving 13 bases between. This CDR3 is 15 amino acids long. Germline V gene sequence: CDR1 MNHEY, CDR2 SMNVEV (reference sequence). CDR3 in DNA: TGTGCCAGCAGACGGAGACTTCTAAGCACAGATACGCAGTATTTT. Its protein is CASRRRLLSTDTQYF.

This clonotype was seen a handful of times. This chain joins TRBV4-1 and TRBJ2-1; D gene unclear. CDR1 MGHRA and CDR2 YSYEKL come from the germline V gene. The V end lost 0 bases, the J end lost 6 bases, and 12 bases lay between the germline ends. The CDR3 covers 15 residues. The CDR3 bases are TGCGCCAGCAGCCAAGATCCGAACACCGGCAATGAGCAGTTCTTC. Translated, it gives CASSQDPNTGNEQFF.

This clonotype came up a few times. This chain links TRBV5-1 with TRBJ1-6; 8 positions match TRBD1. This CDR3 region has 14 residues. The V gene's germline CDR1 is SGHRS and CDR2 YFSETQ. V shed 4 bases, J shed 6 bases, and the junction held 3 bases outside the gene matches. CDR3 DNA: TGCGCCAGCAGCCCGGACAGGGCTAATTCACCCCTCCACTTT. Its translation is CASSPDRANSPLHF.

The CDR3 region is CASRMGLAGYNEQFF. For the CDR3, the DNA is TGTGCCAGTAGGATGGGACTAGCGGGATACAATGAGCAGTTCTTC. The genes are TRBV19 and TRBJ2-1; TRBD2 aligns across 13 bases. Germline CDR1 reads LNHDA; CDR2 reads SQIVND (reference sequence). V lost 6 bases to trimming and J lost 4 bases; unmatched junction nucleotides: 3. The CDR3 contains 15 residues.

This clonotype was picked up a small number of times. The CDR3 DNA follows: TGTGCCAGCGCCCCCTCTGGAAACACCATATATTTT. Amino acids: CASAPSGNTIYF. V usage is TRBV12-3 or TRBV12-4 and J usage is TRBJ1-3, with unresolved D. Between the trimmed V and J ends, which lost 8 bases and 0 bases, there was a span of 5 bases. This CDR3 has 12 residues.

The genes are TRBV4-1 and TRBJ1-3, with 7 bases matching TRBD1. Germline V CDR1 and CDR2: MGHRA, YSYEKL. The CDR3 consists of 15 residues. Germline trimming cut 1 base from V and 6 bases from J; bases unmatched to any gene: 6. CDR3 in amino acids: CASSQVAGGQNTIYF. The CDR3 DNA is TGCGCCAGCAGCCAAGTAGCAGGGGGGCAAAACACCATATATTTT.

The V and J genes are TRBV5-1 and TRBJ2-1; 9 nucleotides match TRBD2. Trimming took 4 bases from V and 13 from J; bases not matched to a gene: 15. From germline, CDR1 is SGHRS and CDR2 YFSETQ. This CDR3 spans 15 amino acids. The CDR3 DNA reads TGCGCCAGCAGCCCGACCGGGACTAGCAACGCGTATCAGTTCTTC. This codes for CASSPTGTSNAYQFF.

The gene calls are TRBV27 and TRBJ1-5; no reliable D call. CDR1 and CDR2 (germline): MNHEY, SMNVEV (reference sequence). There are 13 residues in the CDR3. V lost 7 bases and J 4 bases, leaving 11 bases between the germline ends. CDR3 amino acids: CASTRTANQPQHF. The CDR3 DNA sequence: TGTGCCAGCACCCGGACGGCAAATCAGCCCCAGCATTTT.

The chain has TRBV12-3 or TRBV12-4 and TRBJ1-2; 8 bases agree with TRBD1. Trimming took 6 bases from V and 4 from J; bases not matched to a gene: 7. CDR3 length: 14 amino acids. As DNA, the CDR3 is TGTGCCAGCAGGAGCGGGACAGGACTCTATGGCTACACCTTC. Translating it yields CASRSGTGLYGYTF.

The chain employs TRBV6-5 and TRBJ1-1; D gene unclear. V shed 7 bases and J shed 2 bases, with 5 bases lying between them. CDR1 is MNHEY, CDR2 SVGAGI, per germline. The CDR3 contains 11 residues. DNA of the CDR3: TGTGCCAGCACTGACAACACTGAAGCTTTCTTT. This codes for CASTDNTEAFF.

This clonotype has at least ten counts. The genes are TRBV5-1 and TRBJ2-5; 11 bases align to TRBD2. V lost 0 bases and J lost 3; bases outside the gene matches: 4. Germline values: CDR1 SGHRS, CDR2 YFSETQ. The CDR3 is made up of 16 amino acids. CDR3 nucleotide sequence: TGCGCCAGCAGCTTGGGGAAGACTAGCGGGGAAGAGACCCAGTACTTC. It codes for CASSLGKTSGEETQYF.

This clonotype was seen more than once but under ten times. This rearrangement joins TRBV12-3 or TRBV12-4 to TRBJ1-1; no definite D call. With 6 bases removed from V and 4 bases from J, the gap between germline ends came to 12 bases. The CDR3 contains 13 residues. CDR3 in amino acids: CASSPRTSTEAFF. CDR3 bases: TGTGCCAGCAGCCCCAGAACCAGCACTGAAGCTTTCTTT.

This clonotype turned up a few times. V is TRBV13 and J is TRBJ1-4; D gene uncertain. There are 16 residues in the CDR3. Germline CDR1 and CDR2: PRHDT and FYEKMQ (reference sequence). V gave up 4 bases and J gave up 6 bases, with 18 bases separating them. The CDR3 coding sequence is TGTGCCAGCAGCTCCAGGACGGCCCGTTTCCATGAAAAACTGTTTTTT. This translates into CASSSRTARFHEKLFF.

This chain uses TRBV6-8 with TRBJ2-5, with 11 bases aligning to TRBD2. CDR3 size: 16 residues. V lost 4 bases to trimming and J lost 2 bases; unmatched junction nucleotides: 6. Germline values: CDR1 MNHGY, CDR2 SAAAGT. CDR3 DNA: TGTGCCAGCAGTTCTAGCGGGACTAGCGGACAAGAGACCCAGTACTTC. Its translation: CASSSSGTSGQETQYF.

V is TRBV27 and J is TRBJ2-3, with a possible D match to TRBD2 (5 bases). V gave up 3 bases and J gave up 0 bases, with 10 bases separating them. The CDR3 has 15 amino acids. The germline V gene has CDR1 MNHEY and CDR2 SMNVEV (reference sequence). The CDR3 nucleotides are TGTGCCAGCAGTTTCGAGGGCCCTAGCACAGATACGCAGTATTTT. It yields the protein CASSFEGPSTDTQYF.